A selection of T cell receptor beta chains follows, all from one sample in a study of siplizumab effects on memory and regulatory T cells. Assay used: immunoSEQ multiplex PCR; TCRdb lists only in-frame clones, some missing. The sample carries more than 85,000 clones, roughly 94% recorded once. Sequencing used Tregs sorted from blood. The receptors derive from a human donor in good health. Both conserved end residues are part of each CDR3. The order of the fields is CDR3 DNA, CDR3 protein, V gene, D gene, clone size, J gene. D genes are given only for firm matches. Part of the rows lack a size; the others show once, few, many or a class for expanded clones.

CDR3 DNA: TGTGCCTGGAGTTGGATAGGGAGAAGCACAGATACGCAGTATTTT; CDR3 protein: CAWSWIGRSTDTQYF; V gene: TRBV30; D gene: .; clone size: .; J gene: TRBJ2-3
CDR3 DNA: TGTGCCTGGATGACAGGTCCGGGTCAGCCCCAGCATTTT; CDR3 protein: CAWMTGPGQPQHF; V gene: TRBV30; D gene: .; clone size: .; J gene: TRBJ1-5
CDR3 DNA: TGTGCCAGCAGTCGGACAGGGGGACTTAATCAGCCCCAGCATTTT; CDR3 protein: CASSRTGGLNQPQHF; V gene: TRBV6-5; D gene: TRBD1; clone size: .; J gene: TRBJ1-5
CDR3 DNA: TGCAGCGTTGGGGTGAACACTGAAGCTTTCTTT; CDR3 protein: CSVGVNTEAFF; V gene: TRBV29-1; D gene: .; clone size: .; J gene: TRBJ1-1
CDR3 DNA: TGTGCCACCAGCAGAGATGCCCTAGGTTCTAGCATGGCAGGCACCTACGAGCAGTACTTC; CDR3 protein: CATSRDALGSSMAGTYEQYF; V gene: TRBV15; D gene: .; clone size: .; J gene: TRBJ2-7
CDR3 DNA: TGTGCCAGCCACAGAAGGAGGGGTACCTCACCCCTCCACTTT; CDR3 protein: CASHRRRGTSPLHF; V gene: TRBV28; D gene: .; clone size: .; J gene: TRBJ1-6
CDR3 DNA: TGTGCCAGCAGCTTGGCCGCCCGGAATGAGCAGTTCTTC; CDR3 protein: CASSLAARNEQFF; V gene: TRBV5-4; D gene: .; clone size: .; J gene: TRBJ2-1
CDR3 DNA: TGTGCCAGCAGCTTATATGGGGGAGTCGGCAATGAGCAGTTCTTC; CDR3 protein: CASSLYGGVGNEQFF; V gene: TRBV11-3; D gene: .; clone size: .; J gene: TRBJ2-1
CDR3 DNA: TGCGCCAGCTCTCTAGCGGGAGGCCCGAACACCGGGGAGCTGTTTTTT; CDR3 protein: CASSLAGGPNTGELFF; V gene: TRBV10-2; D gene: TRBD2; clone size: .; J gene: TRBJ2-2
CDR3 DNA: TGTGCCAGCTCACTGGGACAGGGGACCACTGAAGCTTTCTTT; CDR3 protein: CASSLGQGTTEAFF; V gene: TRBV18; D gene: TRBD1; clone size: .; J gene: TRBJ1-1
CDR3 DNA: TGTGCCAGCAGCCCGACAGGGGGCCCCTCTGGGGCCAACGTCCTGACTTTC; CDR3 protein: CASSPTGGPSGANVLTF; V gene: TRBV7-9; D gene: TRBD1; clone size: .; J gene: TRBJ2-6
CDR3 DNA: TGCAGTGCGCCAAAAAGTTCTGAAGCTTTCTTT; CDR3 protein: CSAPKSSEAFF; V gene: TRBV20-1; D gene: .; clone size: .; J gene: TRBJ1-1
CDR3 DNA: TGCGCCAGCAGCCGAGCAGACAGACTCTCTGGGGCCAACGTCCTGACTTTC; CDR3 protein: CASSRADRLSGANVLTF; V gene: TRBV4-1; D gene: .; clone size: .; J gene: TRBJ2-6
CDR3 DNA: TGTGCCAGCAGGAAGGGCCCGCGCAATCAGCCCCAGCATTTT; CDR3 protein: CASRKGPRNQPQHF; V gene: TRBV28; D gene: .; clone size: .; J gene: TRBJ1-5
CDR3 DNA: TGTGCCAGCAGTGGTTGGGACAGGCCAGAAAAACTGTTTTTT; CDR3 protein: CASSGWDRPEKLFF; V gene: TRBV6-1; D gene: TRBD1; clone size: .; J gene: TRBJ1-4
CDR3 DNA: TGTGCCAGCAGCCGCGTAGGGGGCGGCAATCAGCCCCAGCATTTT; CDR3 protein: CASSRVGGGNQPQHF; V gene: TRBV5-4; D gene: TRBD1; clone size: .; J gene: TRBJ1-5
CDR3 DNA: TGTGCCAGCAGCCCCGGGGGAGGAAACGAGCAGTACTTC; CDR3 protein: CASSPGGGNEQYF; V gene: TRBV6-5; D gene: .; clone size: .; J gene: TRBJ2-7
CDR3 DNA: TGTGCCAGCAGCTTGGACGGGGCCTCCTCCTACGAGCAGTACTTC; CDR3 protein: CASSLDGASSYEQYF; V gene: TRBV5-4; D gene: .; clone size: .; J gene: TRBJ2-7
CDR3 DNA: TGTGCCAGCAGCTTAAATGTGGGGCCGGGGGCCGGGGAGCTGTTTTTT; CDR3 protein: CASSLNVGPGAGELFF; V gene: TRBV7-3; D gene: .; clone size: .; J gene: TRBJ2-2
CDR3 DNA: TGTGCCAGCAGCCACATCTACGAGCAGTACTTC; CDR3 protein: CASSHIYEQYF; V gene: TRBV5-4; D gene: .; clone size: .; J gene: TRBJ2-7
CDR3 DNA: TGTGCCAGCAGCCAAACAGGGCGGCGGAGCACTGAAGCTTTCTTT; CDR3 protein: CASSQTGRRSTEAFF; V gene: TRBV14; D gene: .; clone size: .; J gene: TRBJ1-1
CDR3 DNA: TGTGCCAGCAGTATGGTCAGGGGAAACACTGAAGCTTTCTTT; CDR3 protein: CASSMVRGNTEAFF; V gene: TRBV2; D gene: .; clone size: .; J gene: TRBJ1-1
CDR3 DNA: TGTGCCAGCAGCTTACGGGACTACCCAAATGAGCAGTTCTTC; CDR3 protein: CASSLRDYPNEQFF; V gene: TRBV7-6; D gene: TRBD2; clone size: .; J gene: TRBJ2-1
CDR3 DNA: TGCGCCAGCAGCCAAGACCCCCGGGCGATGAGAGCTAACTATGGCTACACCTTC; CDR3 protein: CASSQDPRAMRANYGYTF; V gene: TRBV4-1; D gene: .; clone size: .; J gene: TRBJ1-2
CDR3 DNA: TGTGCCAGCTCAACAGCGGGAGGGGACACCGGGGAGCTGTTTTTT; CDR3 protein: CASSTAGGDTGELFF; V gene: TRBV18; D gene: TRBD2; clone size: .; J gene: TRBJ2-2
CDR3 DNA: TGTGCCAGCAGCTTGTACCTGGCCTCCGAGCAGTACTTC; CDR3 protein: CASSLYLASEQYF; V gene: TRBV7-9; D gene: .; clone size: once; J gene: TRBJ2-7
CDR3 DNA: TGTGCCAGCAGCTTGCCTATATCCTCGGGACAACACTCCTACGAGCAGTACTTC; CDR3 protein: CASSLPISSGQHSYEQYF; V gene: TRBV11-2; D gene: .; clone size: .; J gene: TRBJ2-7
CDR3 DNA: TGTGCCAGCAGCTTGGCCCTGACTAGCGGATACGAGCAGTACTTC; CDR3 protein: CASSLALTSGYEQYF; V gene: TRBV5-5; D gene: TRBD2; clone size: .; J gene: TRBJ2-7
CDR3 DNA: TGTGCCAGCAGCTACAGGGATTTGAAGACCTACGAGCAGTACTTC; CDR3 protein: CASSYRDLKTYEQYF; V gene: TRBV11-2; D gene: .; clone size: .; J gene: TRBJ2-7
CDR3 DNA: TGTGCCAGCAGCCATAGTCGGAAAGGGCCACAAGAGACCCAGTACTTC; CDR3 protein: CASSHSRKGPQETQYF; V gene: TRBV11-2; D gene: .; clone size: .; J gene: TRBJ2-5
CDR3 DNA: TGTGCCAGCAGCTTAACGCCGGTTTCTAGCAGGAGCTCCTACAATGAGCAGTTCTTC; CDR3 protein: CASSLTPVSSRSSYNEQFF; V gene: TRBV7-3; D gene: .; clone size: .; J gene: TRBJ2-1
CDR3 DNA: TGTGCCAGCAGTCCCCTGGGCAGCACTGAAGCTTTCTTT; CDR3 protein: CASSPLGSTEAFF; V gene: TRBV27; D gene: .; clone size: .; J gene: TRBJ1-1
CDR3 DNA: TGTGCCAGCAGCGTAGCGAGGTCCGGGGAGCTGTTTTTT; CDR3 protein: CASSVARSGELFF; V gene: TRBV9; D gene: .; clone size: .; J gene: TRBJ2-2
CDR3 DNA: TGTGCCAGCAGCTGGGACCGGCGGGGCTTATCCTACAATGAGCAGTTCTTC; CDR3 protein: CASSWDRRGLSYNEQFF; V gene: TRBV5-6; D gene: .; clone size: .; J gene: TRBJ2-1
CDR3 DNA: TGTGCCAGCAGCTTGCGGCTGACATATGGCTACACCTTC; CDR3 protein: CASSLRLTYGYTF; V gene: TRBV5-6; D gene: .; clone size: .; J gene: TRBJ1-2
CDR3 DNA: TGTGCCAGCAGCTTAGGGGGCTCGGGCAATCAGCCCCAGCATTTT; CDR3 protein: CASSLGGSGNQPQHF; V gene: TRBV7-9; D gene: .; clone size: .; J gene: TRBJ1-5
CDR3 DNA: TGTGCCAGTACCCTGGGCTTCCGGCCTAGGGGCAATCAGCCCCAGCATTTT; CDR3 protein: CASTLGFRPRGNQPQHF; V gene: TRBV19; D gene: .; clone size: .; J gene: TRBJ1-5
CDR3 DNA: TGTGCCAGCAGATACAGCACCCGGAACACTGAAGCTTTCTTT; CDR3 protein: CASRYSTRNTEAFF; V gene: TRBV6-5; D gene: .; clone size: .; J gene: TRBJ1-1
CDR3 DNA: TGTGCCAGCAGTGGAGGACCGAGCAATCAGCCCCAGCATTTT; CDR3 protein: CASSGGPSNQPQHF; V gene: TRBV6-1; D gene: .; clone size: .; J gene: TRBJ1-5
CDR3 DNA: TGCGCCAGCAGCTTGGACGGCAGGGCCGAAGCTTTCTTT; CDR3 protein: CASSLDGRAEAFF; V gene: TRBV5-1; D gene: .; clone size: .; J gene: TRBJ1-1
CDR3 DNA: TGTGCCAGCAGCCTCGCTAGCGGGATGGACACCGGGGAGCTGTTTTTT; CDR3 protein: CASSLASGMDTGELFF; V gene: TRBV11-1; D gene: TRBD2; clone size: .; J gene: TRBJ2-2
CDR3 DNA: TGTGCCAGCAGCTTGGGCTCCGACTATGGCTACACCTTC; CDR3 protein: CASSLGSDYGYTF; V gene: TRBV7-9; D gene: .; clone size: .; J gene: TRBJ1-2
CDR3 DNA: TGTGCCAGCAGTTTGCCTTGGGACAGGGCCTACGAGCAGTACTTC; CDR3 protein: CASSLPWDRAYEQYF; V gene: TRBV28; D gene: TRBD1; clone size: medium-sized; J gene: TRBJ2-7
CDR3 DNA: TGTGCCAGCAGCTTGAGAGGAGTTGTACCAGATACGCAGTATTTT; CDR3 protein: CASSLRGVVPDTQYF; V gene: TRBV5-4; D gene: .; clone size: .; J gene: TRBJ2-3
CDR3 DNA: TGTGCCAGTAACGGGAGGGCCACAGATACGCAGTATTTT; CDR3 protein: CASNGRATDTQYF; V gene: TRBV19; D gene: TRBD2; clone size: .; J gene: TRBJ2-3
CDR3 DNA: TGCGCCAGCAGCCCGTCTCCGACCTTCAGCACAGATACGCAGTATTTT; CDR3 protein: CASSPSPTFSTDTQYF; V gene: TRBV4-1; D gene: .; clone size: .; J gene: TRBJ2-3
CDR3 DNA: TGTGCCAGCAGCGAAACCGGGACTAGCAGCTACAATGAGCAGTTCTTC; CDR3 protein: CASSETGTSSYNEQFF; V gene: TRBV9; D gene: TRBD2; clone size: .; J gene: TRBJ2-1
CDR3 DNA: TGTGCCAGCAGCGTCGCAATTCGGCACTCACCCCTCCACTTT; CDR3 protein: CASSVAIRHSPLHF; V gene: TRBV11-2; D gene: .; clone size: .; J gene: TRBJ1-6